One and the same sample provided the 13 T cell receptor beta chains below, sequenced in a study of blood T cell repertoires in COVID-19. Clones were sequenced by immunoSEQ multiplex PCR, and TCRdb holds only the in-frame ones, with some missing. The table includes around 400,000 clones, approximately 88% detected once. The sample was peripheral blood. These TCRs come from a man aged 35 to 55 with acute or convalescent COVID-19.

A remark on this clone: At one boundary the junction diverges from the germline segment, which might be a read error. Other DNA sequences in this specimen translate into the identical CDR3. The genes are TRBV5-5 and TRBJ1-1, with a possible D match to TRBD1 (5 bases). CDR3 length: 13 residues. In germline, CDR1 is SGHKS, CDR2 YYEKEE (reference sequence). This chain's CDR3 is CASSFAGGTEAFF. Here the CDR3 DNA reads TGTGCTAGCAGCTTTGCGGGGGGCACTGAAGCTTTCTTT.

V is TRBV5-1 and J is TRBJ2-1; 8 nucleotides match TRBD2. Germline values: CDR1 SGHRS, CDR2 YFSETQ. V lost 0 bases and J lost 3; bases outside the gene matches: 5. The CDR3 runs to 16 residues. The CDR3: CASSLGGGTSYNEQFF. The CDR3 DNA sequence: TGCGCCAGCAGCTTGGGTGGCGGGACTAGCTACAATGAGCAGTTCTTC.

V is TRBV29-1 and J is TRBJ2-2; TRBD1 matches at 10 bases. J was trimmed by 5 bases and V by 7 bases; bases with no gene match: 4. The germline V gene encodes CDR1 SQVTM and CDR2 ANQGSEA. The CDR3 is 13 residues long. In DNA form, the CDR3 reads TGCAGCGGGGGACAGGGGCTAACCGGGGAGCTGTTTTTT. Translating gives CSGGQGLTGELFF.

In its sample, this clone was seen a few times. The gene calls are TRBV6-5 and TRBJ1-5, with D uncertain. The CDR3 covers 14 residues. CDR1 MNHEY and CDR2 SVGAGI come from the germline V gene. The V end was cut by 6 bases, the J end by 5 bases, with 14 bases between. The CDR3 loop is CASSKVSGHQPQHF. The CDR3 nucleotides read TGTGCCAGCAGCAAGGTGTCAGGTCATCAGCCCCAGCATTTT.

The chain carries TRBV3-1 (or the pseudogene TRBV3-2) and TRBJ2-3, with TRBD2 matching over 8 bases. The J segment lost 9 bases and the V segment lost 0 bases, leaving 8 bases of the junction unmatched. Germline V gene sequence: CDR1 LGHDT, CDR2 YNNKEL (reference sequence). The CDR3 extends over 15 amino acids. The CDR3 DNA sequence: TGTGCCAGCAGCCAAGATGCTAGCGGGCCCACCACGCAGTATTTT. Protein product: CASSQDASGPTTQYF.

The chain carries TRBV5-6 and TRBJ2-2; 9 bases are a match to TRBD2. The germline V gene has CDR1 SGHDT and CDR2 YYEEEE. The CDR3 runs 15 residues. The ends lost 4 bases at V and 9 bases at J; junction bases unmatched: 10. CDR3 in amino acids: CASSPGTSTHRELFF. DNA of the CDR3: TGTGCCAGCAGCCCGGGGACTAGCACCCACCGGGAGCTGTTTTTT.

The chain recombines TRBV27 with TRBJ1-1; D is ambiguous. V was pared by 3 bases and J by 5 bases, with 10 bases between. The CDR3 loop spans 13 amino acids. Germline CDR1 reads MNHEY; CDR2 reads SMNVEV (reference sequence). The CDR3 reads CASSFYGMTEAFF. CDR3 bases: TGTGCCAGCAGTTTTTACGGGATGACTGAAGCTTTCTTT.

The CDR3 reads CASSPLFPGRANEQFF. For the CDR3, the DNA is TGTGCCAGCTCACCACTTTTTCCAGGGAGGGCCAATGAGCAGTTCTTC. The rearrangement joins TRBV18 to TRBJ2-1, with 7 bases identical to TRBD2. The CDR3 is made up of 16 amino acids. V lost 1 base to trimming and J lost 6 bases; unmatched junction nucleotides: 9. The germline V gene has CDR1 KGHSH and CDR2 LQKENI.

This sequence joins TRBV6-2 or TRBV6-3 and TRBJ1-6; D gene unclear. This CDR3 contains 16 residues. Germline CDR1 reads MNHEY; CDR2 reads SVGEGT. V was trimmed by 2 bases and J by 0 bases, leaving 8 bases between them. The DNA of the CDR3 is TGTGCCAGCAGTTACGGGGAGCTCTCCTATAATTCACCCCTCCACTTT. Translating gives CASSYGELSYNSPLHF.

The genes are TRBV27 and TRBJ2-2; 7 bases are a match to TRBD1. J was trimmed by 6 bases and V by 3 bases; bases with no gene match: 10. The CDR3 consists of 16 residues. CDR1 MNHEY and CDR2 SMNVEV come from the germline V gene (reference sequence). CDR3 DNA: TGTGCCAGCAGTTTGGGTAACAGGGGCTTCGCCGGGGAGCTGTTTTTT. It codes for CASSLGNRGFAGELFF.

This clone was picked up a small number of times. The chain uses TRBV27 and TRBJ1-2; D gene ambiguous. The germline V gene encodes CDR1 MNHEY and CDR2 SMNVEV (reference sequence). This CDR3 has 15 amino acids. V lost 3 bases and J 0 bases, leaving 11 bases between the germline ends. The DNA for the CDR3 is TGTGCCAGCAGTTTGCGCGCCCGAGCTAACTATGGCTACACCTTC. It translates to CASSLRARANYGYTF.

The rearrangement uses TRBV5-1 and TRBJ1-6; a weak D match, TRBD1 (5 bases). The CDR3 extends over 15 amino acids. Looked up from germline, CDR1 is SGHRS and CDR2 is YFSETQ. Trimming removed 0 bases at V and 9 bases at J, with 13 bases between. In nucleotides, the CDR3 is TGCGCCAGCAGCTTGGTAGGGGTGGGAGGTTCACCCCTCCACTTT. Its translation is CASSLVGVGGSPLHF. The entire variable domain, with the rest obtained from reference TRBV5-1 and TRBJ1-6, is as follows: KAGVTQTPRYLIKTRGQQVTLSCSPISGHRSVSWYQQTPGQGLQFLFEYFSETQRNKGNFPGRFSGRQFSNSRSEMNVSTLELGDSALYLCASSLVGVGGSPLHFGNGTRLTVT.

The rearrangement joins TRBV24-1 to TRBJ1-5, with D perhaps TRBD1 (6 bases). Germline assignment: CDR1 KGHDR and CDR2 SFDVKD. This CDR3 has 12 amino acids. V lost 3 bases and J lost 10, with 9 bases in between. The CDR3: CATSDKGDPQHF. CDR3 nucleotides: TGTGCCACCAGTGATAAGGGGGATCCCCAGCATTTT.